The clone carrying this T cell receptor beta chain occurred many times. Using RNA transcripts as the source, TCR beta CDR3 regions were amplified. HTBI primers drove first-round RT-PCR of the TCR CDR3. TCRdb reprocessed the multiplex PCR reads with MiXCR, giving one entry per CDR3 protein. The sample yields approximately 620,000 distinct CDR3 sequences, about a sixth seen once. This sample was included in a study of T cells in Graves' hyperthyroidism and ophthalmopathy. V was clipped by 7 bases and J by 4 bases; unmatched bases: 8. The germline gives CDR1 MNHNS, CDR2 SASEGT. The CDR3 is 15 amino acids.

The sequencing input was blood. The V and J genes are TRBV6-1 and TRBJ2-3; 10 bases are a match to TRBD1. This TCR derives from a middle-aged woman with Graves' ophthalmopathy. The CDR3 here is CASKPWDRGPDTQYF. CDR3 bases: TGTGCCAGCAAACCATGGGACAGGGGTCCAGATACGCAGTATTTT.